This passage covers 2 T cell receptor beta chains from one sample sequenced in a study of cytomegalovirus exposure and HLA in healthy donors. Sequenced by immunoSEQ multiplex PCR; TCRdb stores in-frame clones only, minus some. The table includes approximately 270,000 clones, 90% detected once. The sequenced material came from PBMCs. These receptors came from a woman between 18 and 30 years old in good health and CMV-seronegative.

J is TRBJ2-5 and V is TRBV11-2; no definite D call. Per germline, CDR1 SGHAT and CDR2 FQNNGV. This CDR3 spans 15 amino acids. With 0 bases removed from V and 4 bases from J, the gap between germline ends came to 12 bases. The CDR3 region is CASSLDPGSRETQYF. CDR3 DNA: TGTGCCAGCAGCTTAGATCCAGGTTCGAGAGAGACCCAGTACTTC.

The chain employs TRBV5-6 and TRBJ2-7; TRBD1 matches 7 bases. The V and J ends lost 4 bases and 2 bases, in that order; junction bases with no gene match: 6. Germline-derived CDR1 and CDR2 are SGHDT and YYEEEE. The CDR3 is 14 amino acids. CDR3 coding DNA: TGTGCCAGCAGCCCACAGGGGCGACCCTACGAGCAGTACTTC. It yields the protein CASSPQGRPYEQYF.